Each of the 13 T cell receptor beta chains below was sequenced from the same sample in a study of blood T cell repertoires in COVID-19. Here immunoSEQ multiplex PCR was the method, and the copy in TCRdb shows in-frame clones only, minus some. This repertoire shows almost 80,000 clones, 80% to 95% found once; its top ten account for under 0.8%. The specimen sequenced was peripheral blood. These receptors all come from an elderly woman with acute or convalescent COVID-19.

The V and J genes are TRBV10-3 and TRBJ1-5, with TRBD1 as a possible D gene (6 bases). The CDR3 runs to 14 residues. Trimming cost V 5 bases and J 2 bases, with 10 bases left between them. From germline, CDR1 is ENHRY and CDR2 SYGVKD. In nucleotides, the CDR3 is TGTGCCATCAGTCCCAGGGGTGGCAATCAGCCCCAGCATTTT. Protein: CAISPRGGNQPQHF.

The chain has TRBV6-1 and TRBJ1-1; no clear D gene. This CDR3 has 12 amino acids. Germline V CDR1 and CDR2: MNHNS, SASEGT. Trimming stripped 1 base from V and 10 bases from J, with 10 bases between. The chain's CDR3 is CASSEVGGGAFF. In nucleotides, the CDR3 is TGTGCCAGCAGTGAAGTAGGAGGAGGAGCTTTCTTT.

This sequence joins TRBV19 and TRBJ1-5, with D hard to call. Trimming left V 3 bases short and J 8 bases short, with 14 bases between. The CDR3 has 14 residues. Germline V gives CDR1 LNHDA, CDR2 SQIVND (reference sequence). CDR3 bases: TGTGCCAGTAGTATGTTTTCCGGGGTTAAGCCCCAGCATTTT. Protein product: CASSMFSGVKPQHF.

This chain links TRBV19 with TRBJ1-1; D is unclear. Looked up from germline, CDR1 is LNHDA and CDR2 is SQIVND (reference sequence). V was pared by 1 base and J by 3 bases, with 6 bases between. This CDR3 comprises 13 residues. The CDR3 region has the DNA TGTGCCAGTAGTATAGGTCGGGACACTGAAGCTTTCTTT. It translates to CASSIGRDTEAFF.

The rearrangement links TRBV5-4 to TRBJ2-1; 8 bases agree with TRBD1. After removal of 0 bases from V and 0 bases from J, the junction contained 5 bases not matched to a gene. The length of the CDR3 is 17 residues. Looked up from germline, CDR1 is SGHNT and CDR2 is YYREEE (reference sequence). The DNA for the CDR3 is TGTGCCAGCAGCTTGGCCCCAGGGGGCACCTCCTACAATGAGCAGTTCTTC. It yields the protein CASSLAPGGTSYNEQFF.

This chain uses TRBV19 with TRBJ1-2; D gene ambiguous. The CDR3 runs 15 residues. With 3 bases removed from V and 3 bases from J, the gap between germline ends came to 14 bases. Germline V gene data show CDR1 as LNHDA and CDR2 as SQIVND (reference sequence). The CDR3 reads CASSIAQASYYGYTF. In nucleotides, the CDR3 is TGTGCCAGTAGTATTGCTCAGGCGTCCTACTATGGCTACACCTTC. The whole variable domain, filled in from reference TRBV19 and TRBJ1-2, reads DGGITQSPKYLFRKEGQNVTLSCEQNLNHDAMYWYRQDPGQGLRLIYYSQIVNDFQKGDIAEGYSVSREKKESFPLTVTSAQKNPTAFYLCASSIAQASYYGYTFGSGTRLTVV.

Only a few counts were recorded for this clone. CDR3 sequence reads: CASTPLGGYEQYF. The CDR3 nucleotides are TGTGCCAGCACCCCCTTGGGGGGCTACGAGCAGTACTTC. This chain connects TRBV7-9 to TRBJ2-7; D is perhaps TRBD2 (6 bases). Trimming cost V 7 bases and J 3 bases, with 13 bases left between them. The CDR3 length is 13 residues. Per the germline V gene, CDR1 is SEHNR and CDR2 is FQNEAQ (reference sequence).

This clone was detected once. The V gene is TRBV28, the J gene TRBJ2-7; D not resolved. V shed 5 bases and J shed 3 bases, with 14 bases lying between them. The CDR3 sequence is 14 residues long. Germline values: CDR1 MDHEN, CDR2 SYDVKM. This CDR3 reads CASSPPRPYYEQYF. The CDR3 coding sequence is TGTGCCAGCAGTCCACCCCGTCCCTACTACGAGCAGTACTTC.

The table lists this clone with a few counts. This chain uses TRBV28 with TRBJ2-7; 7 nucleotides agree with TRBD1. The CDR3 is 14 amino acids. Germline trimming cut 5 bases from V and 4 bases from J; bases unmatched to any gene: 8. From germline, CDR1 is MDHEN and CDR2 SYDVKM. CDR3 amino acids: CASSHRQGNYEQYF. The DNA for the CDR3 is TGTGCCAGCAGTCACAGACAGGGTAATTACGAGCAGTACTTC. Together with reference TRBV28 and TRBJ2-7, the CDR3 gives the full variable domain: DVKVTQSSRYLVKRTGEKVFLECVQDMDHENMFWYRQDPGLGLRLIYFSYDVKMKEKGDIPEGYSVSREKKERFSLILESASTNQTSMYLCASSHRQGNYEQYFGPGTRLTVT.

This sequence joins TRBV15 and TRBJ2-2, with TRBD2 matching 10 bases. CDR1 LNHNV and CDR2 YYDKDF come from the germline V gene (reference sequence). The CDR3 is 17 amino acids. With 0 bases clipped from V and 8 bases from J, the junction kept 9 bases outside the gene matches. The CDR3 DNA sequence: TGTGCCACCAGCAGAGAGAGGACTAGCGGTCCGTTAGGGGAGCTGTTTTTT. Translation gives CATSRERTSGPLGELFF.

In DNA form, the CDR3 reads TGTGCCAGCAGAAGGTATAGGGAGCATGGCTACACCTTC. This translates into CASRRYREHGYTF. J is TRBJ1-2 and V is TRBV11-3; D is uncertain. The V end lost 6 bases, the J end lost 6 bases, and 14 bases lay between the germline ends. The germline V gene has CDR1 SGHNT and CDR2 YENEEA. The CDR3 spans 13 residues. Supplemented by reference TRBV11-3 and TRBJ1-2, the full variable domain reads EAGVVQSPRYKIIEKKQPVAFWCNPISGHNTLYWYLQNLGQGPELLIRYENEEAVDDSQLPKDRFSAERLKGVDSTLKIQPAELGDSAVYLCASRRYREHGYTFGSGTRLTVV.

This sequence joins TRBV14 and TRBJ1-2, with D perhaps TRBD1 (5 bases). The CDR3 runs 15 residues. V gave up 1 base and J gave up 2 bases, with 11 bases separating them. The V gene's germline CDR1 is SGHDN and CDR2 FVKESK. The CDR3 region has the DNA TGTGCCAGCAGCCAAGGAACAGGATGGAACTATGGCTACACCTTC. As protein: CASSQGTGWNYGYTF.

This clone was recorded only once. J is TRBJ2-5 and V is TRBV5-4; D possibly corresponds to TRBD2 (5 bases). V was shortened by 3 bases and J by 5 bases, with 17 bases between the two germline ends. This CDR3 contains 15 residues. The germline gives CDR1 SGHNT, CDR2 YYREEE (reference sequence). CDR3 DNA: TGTGCCAGCAGCTCCGATCAACCTAGCTTCGAGACCCAGTACTTC. It specifies CASSSDQPSFETQYF. Together with reference TRBV5-4 and TRBJ2-5, the CDR3 gives the full variable domain: ETGVTQSPTHLIKTRGQQVTLRCSSQSGHNTVSWYQQALGQGPQFIFQYYREEENGRGNFPPRFSGLQFPNYSSELNVNALELDDSALYLCASSSDQPSFETQYFGPGTRLLVL.